A single sample is the source of the 27 T cell receptor beta chains below, sequenced in a study of T cell repertoires in cytomegalovirus infection. TCRdb processed the reads anew with MiXCR; each CDR3 protein has one entry. The sample has approximately 140,000 distinct CDR3 sequences; 7.5% to 9% are singletons. The specimen sequenced was PBMCs. These receptors came from a human donor in good health (CMV status not recorded). Some clones in this sample may be carry-over from other donors' samples.

The table lists this clonotype with many counts. This chain uses TRBV7-2 with TRBJ1-1; D is unclear. Germline assignment: CDR1 SGHTA and CDR2 FQGNSA. This CDR3 contains 18 residues. Trimming pared 0 bases from V and 0 bases from J, leaving 17 bases between. The CDR3 spells CASSLALSLSHMNTEAFF. DNA for the CDR3: TGTGCCAGCAGCTTAGCTCTTTCCCTGTCTCACATGAACACTGAAGCTTTCTTT. The whole variable domain, remainder taken from reference TRBV7-2 and TRBJ1-1, is GAGVSQSPSNKVTEKGKDVELRCDPISGHTALYWYRQSLGQGLEFLIYFQGNSAPDKSGLPSDRFSAERTGGSVSTLTIQRTQQEDSAVYLCASSLALSLSHMNTEAFFGQGTRLTVV.

This clonotype was found a few times. The V and J genes are TRBV6-2 or TRBV6-3 and TRBJ1-5; D is perhaps TRBD1 (6 bases). The germline V gene has CDR1 MNHEY and CDR2 SVGEGT. Trimming removed 6 bases from V and 0 bases from J, with 18 bases in between. The CDR3 totals 17 residues. CDR3: CASRPWRGAISNQPQHF. In DNA, the CDR3 is TGTGCCAGCAGGCCCTGGCGGGGGGCGATTAGCAATCAGCCCCAGCATTTT.

V gene TRBV5-1 combines with J gene TRBJ2-7; D is possibly TRBD2 (6 bases). Germline V CDR1 and CDR2: SGHRS, YFSETQ. Trimming left V 4 bases short and J 6 bases short, with 17 bases between. This CDR3 is 14 amino acids long. CDR3 amino acids: CASSQAGRISEQYF. DNA for the CDR3: TGCGCCAGCAGCCAGGCGGGGCGCATTTCCGAGCAGTACTTC. Together with reference TRBV5-1 and TRBJ2-7, the CDR3 gives the full variable domain: KAGVTQTPRYLIKTRGQQVTLSCSPISGHRSVSWYQQTPGQGLQFLFEYFSETQRNKGNFPGRFSGRQFSNSRSEMNVSTLELGDSALYLCASSQAGRISEQYFGPGTRLTVT.

For the CDR3, the DNA is TGCAGCGTTGGCCCAGGGGGGAGAGGCAATCAGCCCCAGCATTTT. This sequence encodes CSVGPGGRGNQPQHF. The gene calls are TRBV29-1 and TRBJ1-5, with TRBD1 identical over 7 bases. V shed 4 bases, J shed 2 bases, and the junction held 8 bases outside the gene matches. The CDR3 length is 15 residues. CDR1 and CDR2 from the germline V gene are SQVTM and ANQGSEA.

This clonotype occurred many times. The CDR3 sequence is CASSLGGQGYHGYTF. CDR3 nucleotides: TGTGCCAGCAGCTTAGGAGGACAGGGTTACCATGGCTACACCTTC. This chain links TRBV7-8 with TRBJ1-2; TRBD1 matches at 8 bases. V shed 1 base and J 6 bases; nucleotides not matched to a gene: 7. The CDR3 is 15 residues long. Per germline, CDR1 SGHVS and CDR2 FQNEAQ.

This chain uses TRBV2 with TRBJ2-1; 7 bases are a match to TRBD2. Looked up from germline, CDR1 is SNHLY and CDR2 is FYNNEI. CDR3 length: 15 residues. The ends lost 6 bases at V and 8 bases at J; junction bases unmatched: 13. The CDR3 nucleotides read TGTGCCAGCAGCCCCAGCGGGGTCGAATTCGATGAGCAGTTCTTC. Its translation: CASSPSGVEFDEQFF.

This clonotype was counted ten times or more. The rearrangement links TRBV4-3 to TRBJ1-6; D is unclear. The CDR3 spans 14 residues. Germline values: CDR1 LGHNA, CDR2 YSLEER. With 0 bases removed from V and 7 bases from J, the gap between germline ends came to 7 bases. CDR3 nucleotides: TGCGCCAGCAGCCAAGAACCCTCCAATTCACCCCTCCACTTT. Its translation: CASSQEPSNSPLHF.

This clonotype was recorded many times. The chain employs TRBV11-2 and TRBJ2-7, with D possibly TRBD2 on 5 matching bases. This CDR3 region has 14 residues. The germline CDR1 and CDR2 sequences are SGHAT and FQNNGV. V lost 2 bases, J lost 2 bases, and 10 bases lay in between. CDR3 in amino acids: CASSLSEGAYEQYF. CDR3 in DNA: TGTGCCAGCAGCTTATCCGAGGGCGCCTACGAGCAGTACTTC.

This clonotype has ten or more counts. The V call is TRBV19, the J call TRBJ1-3, with D hard to call. The V end was cut by 5 bases, the J end by 4 bases, with 15 bases between. The V gene's germline CDR1 is LNHDA and CDR2 SQIVND (reference sequence). CDR3 length equals 15 residues. In nucleotides, the CDR3 is TGTGCCAGTAGTCGTCCCTGGACGGGAGGAAACACCATATATTTT. It translates to CASSRPWTGGNTIYF.

For this clonotype: A much larger clone lies one base from this, so it may be a read error. V usage is TRBV12-3 or TRBV12-4 and J usage is TRBJ2-7, with D perhaps being TRBD1 or TRBD2 (5 bases each). The CDR3 spans 14 residues. The CDR3: CASGLLGPTYEQYF. Written as DNA, the CDR3 is TGTGCCAGCGGTTTGCTGGGACCTACCTACGAGCAGTACTTC.

In this sample, this clonotype turned up many times. The chain uses TRBV11-2 and TRBJ1-2; D might be TRBD1 (5 bases). Trimming pared 1 base from V and 4 bases from J, leaving 10 bases between. Germline V gene sequence: CDR1 SGHAT, CDR2 FQNNGV. The CDR3 totals 14 residues. The DNA of the CDR3 is TGTGCCAGCAGCTTAGGTGGGGACGGCTATGGCTACACCTTC. The encoded protein is CASSLGGDGYGYTF.

This clonotype has ten or more counts. V gene TRBV5-1 combines with J gene TRBJ1-1; D is possibly TRBD1 (6 bases). The CDR3 is 15 amino acids. CDR1 and CDR2 from the germline V gene are SGHRS and YFSETQ. The V end lost 0 bases, the J end lost 1 base, and 10 bases lay between the germline ends. This chain's CDR3 is CASSLGGTSNTEAFF. CDR3 coding DNA: TGCGCCAGCAGCTTGGGTGGGACATCGAACACTGAAGCTTTCTTT. The full variable domain, with the rest looked up from reference TRBV5-1 and TRBJ1-1, is KAGVTQTPRYLIKTRGQQVTLSCSPISGHRSVSWYQQTPGQGLQFLFEYFSETQRNKGNFPGRFSGRQFSNSRSEMNVSTLELGDSALYLCASSLGGTSNTEAFFGQGTRLTVV.

This clonotype was recorded a few times. The chain links TRBV20-1 to TRBJ1-5; D gene ambiguous. The V end lost 3 bases, the J end lost 7 bases, and 10 bases lay between the germline ends. There are 12 residues in the CDR3. Germline CDR1 and CDR2: DFQATT and SNEGSKA (reference sequence). The CDR3 sequence: CSASNGGQPQHF. The CDR3 DNA reads TGCAGTGCTAGTAATGGAGGACAGCCCCAGCATTTT.

This clonotype appeared many times. V usage is TRBV7-9 and J usage is TRBJ2-2; no reliable D call. Trimming left V 5 bases short and J 0 bases short, with 13 bases between. Looked up from germline, CDR1 is SEHNR and CDR2 is FQNEAQ (reference sequence). CDR3 length: 16 amino acids. CDR3 amino acids: CASSPWFSANTGELFF. CDR3 sequence (DNA): TGTGCCAGCAGCCCGTGGTTTTCCGCGAACACCGGGGAGCTGTTTTTT.

The rearrangement uses TRBV5-4 and TRBJ1-1; D remains ambiguous. V was clipped by 4 bases and J by 7 bases, with 11 bases between them. Germline assignment: CDR1 SGHNT and CDR2 YYREEE (reference sequence). This CDR3 comprises 12 residues. This CDR3 is CASSDFQLEAFF. CDR3 sequence (DNA): TGTGCCAGCAGCGACTTCCAGCTTGAAGCTTTCTTT.

In this sample, this clonotype turned up many times. The chain couples TRBV14 to TRBJ1-1; 8 bases match TRBD1. This CDR3 spans 15 amino acids. V was pared by 2 bases and J by 6 bases, with 8 bases of the junction left unmatched. Germline assignment: CDR1 SGHDN and CDR2 FVKESK. The CDR3 protein is CASSQWGQGAAEAFF. In DNA form, the CDR3 reads TGTGCCAGCAGCCAATGGGGGCAGGGGGCCGCTGAAGCTTTCTTT.

The CDR3 is CSARDDGAPRPDTQYF. CDR3 DNA: TGCAGTGCTAGAGATGACGGGGCCCCAAGACCAGATACGCAGTATTTT. V is TRBV20-1 and J is TRBJ2-3; either TRBD1 or TRBD2 may fit D (5 bases each). The germline CDR1 and CDR2 sequences are DFQATT and SNEGSKA (reference sequence). CDR3 size: 16 residues. Between the trimmed V and J ends, which lost 0 bases and 4 bases, there was a span of 17 bases.

This clonotype occurred many times. The V gene is TRBV7-2, the J gene TRBJ1-1, with D uncertain. The CDR3 is 14 residues long. Germline CDR1 and CDR2: SGHTA and FQGNSA. V was shortened by 8 bases and J by 2 bases, with 15 bases between the two germline ends. The CDR3 loop reads CASAKTTGNTEAFF. CDR3 DNA: TGTGCCAGCGCTAAGACCACGGGAAACACTGAAGCTTTCTTT.

The table lists this clonotype with many counts. The V and J genes are TRBV12-3 or TRBV12-4 and TRBJ1-1; D gene uncertain. The CDR3 has 13 amino acids. The V gene lost 1 base and the J gene lost 11 bases, with 14 bases spanning the gap. CDR3: CASSLGPNSSAFF. CDR3 coding DNA: TGTGCCAGCAGTTTAGGGCCCAATTCGTCCGCTTTCTTT.

This clonotype was counted many times. The J gene is TRBJ2-7, the V gene TRBV5-6, with 9 bases that match TRBD1. The ends lost 5 bases at V and 2 bases at J; junction bases unmatched: 14. The germline CDR1 and CDR2 sequences are SGHDT and YYEEEE. This CDR3 region has 17 residues. The DNA of the CDR3 is TGTGCCAGCAGACTCACCCCCACAGGGGGCGATACCTACGAGCAGTACTTC. It yields the protein CASRLTPTGGDTYEQYF.

This clonotype was observed many times. The chain combines TRBV2 with TRBJ1-4, with TRBD1 identical over 7 bases. V lost 2 bases and J lost 2; bases outside the gene matches: 2. Germline V gives CDR1 SNHLY, CDR2 FYNNEI. The CDR3 runs 15 residues. DNA of the CDR3: TGTGCCAGCAGTGAATCGGGACAGACTAATGAAAAACTGTTTTTT. Translation gives CASSESGQTNEKLFF.

This clonotype was seen repeatedly, ten times or more. V is TRBV5-1 and J is TRBJ2-1; a possible D gene is TRBD1 (5 bases). Trimming cost V 0 bases and J 5 bases, with 21 bases left between them. Germline CDR1 and CDR2: SGHRS and YFSETQ. The CDR3 totals 18 residues. The DNA for the CDR3 is TGCGCCAGCAGCTTGGCCGTAGCTGGGCAGGGTGGTCACAATGAGCAGTTCTTC. It codes for CASSLAVAGQGGHNEQFF.

At least ten counts were recorded for this clonotype. V usage is TRBV10-3 and J usage is TRBJ1-2, with a weak D call TRBD1 (5 bases). The CDR3 is 14 amino acids. Deletions cut 7 bases from V and 6 bases from J, with 18 bases between. Germline V gives CDR1 ENHRY, CDR2 SYGVKD. CDR3 residues: CAIKGVGERNGYTF. The CDR3 coding sequence is TGTGCCATCAAGGGTGTAGGGGAGAGGAATGGCTACACCTTC.

This clonotype was counted many times. As DNA, the CDR3 is TGTGCCACCAAGACAGGGGGCGGGTACGAGCAGTACTTC. Its translation: CATKTGGGYEQYF. The J gene is TRBJ2-7, the V gene TRBV27; 10 bases are a match to TRBD1. Trimming at V came to 10 bases and at J to 4 bases, leaving 7 bases not matched to a gene. This CDR3 has 13 amino acids. Germline CDR1 and CDR2: MNHEY and SMNVEV (reference sequence).

This clonotype was picked up many times. The rearrangement uses TRBV4-1 and TRBJ2-2; TRBD2 matches at 8 bases. Trimming took 6 bases from V and 4 from J; bases not matched to a gene: 10. The CDR3 totals 16 residues. The germline CDR1 and CDR2 sequences are MGHRA and YSYEKL. The CDR3 DNA reads TGCGCCAGCAGTCCCACCGGACTAGCACGCACCGGGGAGCTGTTTTTT. It is translated as CASSPTGLARTGELFF.

This clonotype was seen ten or more times. The chain carries TRBV28 and TRBJ1-5, with a weak D call TRBD1 (5 bases). V was pared by 6 bases and J by 11 bases, with 20 bases between. The CDR3 length is 14 residues. Germline CDR1 is MDHEN and CDR2 is SYDVKM. In DNA form, the CDR3 reads TGTGCCAGCAGCCCTGGGGGGGTAGAGGAGGCCCAGCATTTT. Amino acid sequence: CASSPGGVEEAQHF.

This clonotype was seen ten or more times. The rearrangement links TRBV20-1 to TRBJ1-1; 7 bases are a match to TRBD1. Losses at the gene ends were 3 bases for V and 7 bases for J; bases not matched to a gene: 5. CDR1 and CDR2 from the germline V gene are DFQATT and SNEGSKA (reference sequence). The CDR3 runs to 12 residues. CDR3 nucleotides: TGCAGTGCTAGGACAGGGACTTTTGAAGCTTTCTTT. Its translation: CSARTGTFEAFF.